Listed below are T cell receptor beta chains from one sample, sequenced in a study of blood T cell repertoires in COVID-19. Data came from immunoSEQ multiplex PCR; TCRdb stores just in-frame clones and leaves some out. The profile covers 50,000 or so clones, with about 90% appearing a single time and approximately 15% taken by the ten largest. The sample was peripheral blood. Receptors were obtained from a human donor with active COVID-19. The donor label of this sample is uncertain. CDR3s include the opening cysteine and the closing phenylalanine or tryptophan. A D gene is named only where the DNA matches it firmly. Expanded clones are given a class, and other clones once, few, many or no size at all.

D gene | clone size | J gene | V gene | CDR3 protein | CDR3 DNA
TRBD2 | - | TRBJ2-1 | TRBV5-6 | CASSTSPLAGSYNEQFF | TGTGCCAGCAGCACTAGTCCACTAGCGGGGTCCTACAATGAGCAGTTCTTC
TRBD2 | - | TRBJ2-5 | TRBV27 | CASSSAGGRGETQYF | TGTGCCAGCAGTTCGGCGGGGGGGCGGGGAGAGACCCAGTACTTC
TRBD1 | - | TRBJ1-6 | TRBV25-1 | CASSGTGGINSPLHF | TGTGCCAGCAGTGGGACAGGGGGTATAAATTCACCCCTCCACTTT
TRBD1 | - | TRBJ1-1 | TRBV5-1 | CASSLTEDRRNTEAFF | TGCGCCAGCAGCCTGACTGAGGACAGGAGGAACACTGAAGCTTTCTTT
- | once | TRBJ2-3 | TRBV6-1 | CASSERPTRTDTQYF | TGTGCCAGCAGTGAACGTCCGACTCGCACAGATACGCAGTATTTT
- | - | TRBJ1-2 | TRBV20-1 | CSASPGGYTF | TGCAGTGCTAGTCCGGGGGGCTACACCTTC
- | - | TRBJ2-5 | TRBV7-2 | CASSPTGPETQYF | TGTGCCAGCAGCCCTACAGGGCCGGAGACCCAGTACTTC
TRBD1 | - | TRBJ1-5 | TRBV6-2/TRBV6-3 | CASSGQGGSQPQHF | TGTGCCAGCAGCGGACAGGGGGGGAGTCAGCCCCAGCATTTT
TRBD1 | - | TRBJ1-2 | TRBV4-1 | CASSQDTGTGRYGYTF | TGCGCCAGCAGCCAAGATACCGGGACAGGGCGCTATGGCTACACCTTC
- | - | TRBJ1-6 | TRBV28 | CASSLRGNSPLHF | TGTGCCAGCAGTTTAAGGGGTAACTCACCCCTCCACTTT
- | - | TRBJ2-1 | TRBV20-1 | CSASLWGGRNEQFF | TGCAGTGCTAGTTTGTGGGGAGGAAGGAATGAGCAGTTCTTC
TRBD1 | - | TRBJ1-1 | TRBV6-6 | CASSPGQGLEETMNTEAFF | TGTGCCAGCAGTCCGGGACAGGGCTTGGAAGAAACCATGAACACTGAAGCTTTCTTT
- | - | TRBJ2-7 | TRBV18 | CASRAGPTPSYEQYF | TGTGCCAGCCGTGCGGGGCCGACACCGTCCTACGAGCAGTACTTC
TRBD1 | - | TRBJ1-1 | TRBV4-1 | CASSQDYRGPGPGAFF | TGCGCCAGCAGCCAAGACTACAGGGGCCCTGGCCCCGGAGCTTTCTTT
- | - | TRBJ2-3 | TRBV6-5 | CASSYSRLQGPDTQYF | TGTGCCAGCAGTTACTCGAGACTCCAGGGTCCAGATACGCAGTATTTT
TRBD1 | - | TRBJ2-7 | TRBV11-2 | CASSLDQGVGQYF | TGTGCCAGCAGCTTAGATCAGGGGGTAGGGCAGTACTTC
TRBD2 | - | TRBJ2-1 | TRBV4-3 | CASSQDQGSGGAGEQFF | TGCGCCAGCAGCCAAGATCAGGGTAGCGGGGGGGCCGGTGAGCAGTTCTTC
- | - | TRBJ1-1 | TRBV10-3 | CAISDSAMNTEAFF | TGTGCCATCAGTGACTCAGCGATGAACACTGAAGCTTTCTTT
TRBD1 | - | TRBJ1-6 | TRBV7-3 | CASSLGTGTSPLHF | TGTGCCAGCAGCTTAGGGACAGGGACTTCACCCCTCCACTTT
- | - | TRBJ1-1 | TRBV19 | CASSGGPGWTEAFF | TGTGCCAGTAGTGGAGGCCCCGGTTGGACTGAAGCTTTCTTT
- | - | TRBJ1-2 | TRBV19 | CASSRRVDGYTF | TGTGCCAGTAGTAGGCGGGTTGACGGCTACACCTTC
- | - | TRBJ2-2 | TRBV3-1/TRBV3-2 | CASSQGVPGHYTGELFF | TGTGCCAGCAGCCAAGGAGTTCCGGGACACTACACCGGGGAGCTGTTTTTT
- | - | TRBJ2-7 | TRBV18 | CASSPLTVPSRTTFYEQYF | TGTGCCAGCTCACCACTCACGGTCCCCTCTCGGACAACTTTCTACGAGCAGTACTTC
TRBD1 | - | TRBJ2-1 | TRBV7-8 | CASSDRDRESGTYNEQFF | TGTGCCAGCAGCGACCGGGACAGGGAGTCTGGGACCTACAATGAGCAGTTCTTC
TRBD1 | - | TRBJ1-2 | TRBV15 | CATSTQNRDRTNYGYTF | TGTGCCACCAGCACTCAGAACCGGGACAGAACTAACTATGGCTACACCTTC
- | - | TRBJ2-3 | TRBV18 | CASSPRQGSTDTQYF | TGTGCCAGCTCACCTCGCCAGGGGAGCACAGATACGCAGTATTTT
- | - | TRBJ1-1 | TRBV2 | CASSELGAKMNTEAFF | TGTGCCAGCAGTGAACTGGGGGCCAAAATGAACACTGAAGCTTTCTTT
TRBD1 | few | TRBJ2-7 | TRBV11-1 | CASRDTGGSYEQYF | TGTGCCAGCAGGGACACAGGGGGATCCTACGAGCAGTACTTC
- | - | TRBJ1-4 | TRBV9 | CASSVTGGTNEKLFF | TGTGCCAGCAGCGTAACGGGGGGCACTAATGAAAAACTGTTTTTT